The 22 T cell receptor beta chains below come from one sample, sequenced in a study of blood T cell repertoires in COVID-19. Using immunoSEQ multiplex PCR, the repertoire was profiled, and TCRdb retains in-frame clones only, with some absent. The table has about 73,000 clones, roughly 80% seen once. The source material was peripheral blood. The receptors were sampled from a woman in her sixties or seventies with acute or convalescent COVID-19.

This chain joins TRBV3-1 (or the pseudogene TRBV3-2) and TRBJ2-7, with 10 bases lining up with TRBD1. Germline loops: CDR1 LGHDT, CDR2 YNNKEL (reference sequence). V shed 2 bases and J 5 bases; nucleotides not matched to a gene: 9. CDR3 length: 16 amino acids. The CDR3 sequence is CASSQPTGTGVDEQYF. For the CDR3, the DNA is TGTGCCAGCAGCCAACCTACCGGGACAGGGGTCGACGAGCAGTACTTC.

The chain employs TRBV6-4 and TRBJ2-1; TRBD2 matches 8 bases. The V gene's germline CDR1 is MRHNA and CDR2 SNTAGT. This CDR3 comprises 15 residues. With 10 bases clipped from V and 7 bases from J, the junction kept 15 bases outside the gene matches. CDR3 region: CATSASGAGGNEQFF. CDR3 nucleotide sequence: TGTGCCACTTCTGCCTCGGGTGCGGGGGGTAATGAGCAGTTCTTC.

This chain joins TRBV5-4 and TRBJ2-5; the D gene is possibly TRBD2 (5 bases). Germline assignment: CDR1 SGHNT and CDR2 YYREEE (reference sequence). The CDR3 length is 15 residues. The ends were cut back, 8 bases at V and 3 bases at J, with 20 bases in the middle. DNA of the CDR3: TGTGCCAGTCGAGGGTCTCTGCACGGTGAAGAGACCCAGTACTTC. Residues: CASRGSLHGEETQYF.

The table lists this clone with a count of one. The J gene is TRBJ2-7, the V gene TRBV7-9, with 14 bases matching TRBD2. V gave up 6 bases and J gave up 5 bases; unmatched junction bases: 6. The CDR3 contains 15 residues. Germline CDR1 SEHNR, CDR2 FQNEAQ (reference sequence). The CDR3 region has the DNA TGTGCCAGCAGACATGGGACTAGCGGGGGCAACGAGCAGTACTTC. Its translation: CASRHGTSGGNEQYF.

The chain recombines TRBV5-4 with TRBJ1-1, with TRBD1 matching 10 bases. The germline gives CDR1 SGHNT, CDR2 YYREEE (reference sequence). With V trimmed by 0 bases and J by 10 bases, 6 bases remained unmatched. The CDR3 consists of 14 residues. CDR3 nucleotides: TGTGCCAGCAGCTTGGCCGGGACAGGGGATGTAGCTTTCTTT. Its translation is CASSLAGTGDVAFF.

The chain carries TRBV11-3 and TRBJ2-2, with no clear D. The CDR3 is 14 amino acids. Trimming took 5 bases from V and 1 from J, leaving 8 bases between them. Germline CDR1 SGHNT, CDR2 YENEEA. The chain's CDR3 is CASSRRGNTGELFF. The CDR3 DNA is TGTGCCAGCAGCCGGAGAGGGAACACCGGGGAGCTGTTTTTT.

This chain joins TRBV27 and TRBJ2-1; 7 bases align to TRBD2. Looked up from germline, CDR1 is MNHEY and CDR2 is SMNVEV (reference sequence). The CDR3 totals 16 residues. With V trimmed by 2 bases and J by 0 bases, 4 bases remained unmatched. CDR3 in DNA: TGTGCCAGCAGTTTACGCGGGAGAAGCTCCTACAATGAGCAGTTCTTC. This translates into CASSLRGRSSYNEQFF.

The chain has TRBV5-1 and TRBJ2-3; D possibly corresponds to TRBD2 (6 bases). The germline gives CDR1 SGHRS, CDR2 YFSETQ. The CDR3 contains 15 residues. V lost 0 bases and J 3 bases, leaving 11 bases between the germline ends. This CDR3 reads CASSLDPSVTDTQYF. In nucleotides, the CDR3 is TGCGCCAGCAGCTTGGATCCTAGCGTGACAGATACGCAGTATTTT.

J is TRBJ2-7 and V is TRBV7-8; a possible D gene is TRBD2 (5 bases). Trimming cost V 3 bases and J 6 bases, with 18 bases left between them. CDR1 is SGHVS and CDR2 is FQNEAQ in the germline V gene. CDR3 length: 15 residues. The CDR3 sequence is CASSFRSYQEAEQYF. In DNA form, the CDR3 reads TGTGCCAGCAGCTTCCGGTCGTATCAGGAGGCCGAGCAGTACTTC.

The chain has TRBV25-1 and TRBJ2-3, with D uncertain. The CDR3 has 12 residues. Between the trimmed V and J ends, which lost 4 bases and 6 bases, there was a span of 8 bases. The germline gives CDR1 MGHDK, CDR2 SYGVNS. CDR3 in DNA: TGTGCCAGCAGTGCCCCCTCGGATACGCAGTATTTT. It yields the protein CASSAPSDTQYF.

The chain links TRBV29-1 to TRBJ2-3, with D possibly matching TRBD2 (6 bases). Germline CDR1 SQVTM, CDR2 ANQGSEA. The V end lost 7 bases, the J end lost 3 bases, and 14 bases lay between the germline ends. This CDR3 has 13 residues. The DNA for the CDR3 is TGCAGCGGGGAGGACGGGGTAACAGATACGCAGTATTTT. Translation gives CSGEDGVTDTQYF.

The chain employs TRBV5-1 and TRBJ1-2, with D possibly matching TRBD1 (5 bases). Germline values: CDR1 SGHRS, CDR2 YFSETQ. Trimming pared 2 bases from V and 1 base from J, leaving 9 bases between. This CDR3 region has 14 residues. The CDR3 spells CASSFQGVNYGYTF. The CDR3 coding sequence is TGCGCCAGCAGCTTCCAGGGTGTTAACTATGGCTACACCTTC.

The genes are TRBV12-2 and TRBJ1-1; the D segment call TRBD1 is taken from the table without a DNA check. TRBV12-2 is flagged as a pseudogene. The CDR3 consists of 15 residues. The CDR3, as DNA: TGTGCAAGTCGCACCTGGGACAGGGAGAACACTGAAGCTTTCTTT. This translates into CASRTWDRENTEAFF.

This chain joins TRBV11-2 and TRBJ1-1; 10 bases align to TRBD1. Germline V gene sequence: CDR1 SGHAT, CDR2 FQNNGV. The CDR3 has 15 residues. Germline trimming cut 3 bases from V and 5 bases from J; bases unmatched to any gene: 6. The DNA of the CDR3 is TGTGCCAGCAGCTTTATCGGACAGGGGGGGACTGAAGCTTTCTTT. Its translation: CASSFIGQGGTEAFF.

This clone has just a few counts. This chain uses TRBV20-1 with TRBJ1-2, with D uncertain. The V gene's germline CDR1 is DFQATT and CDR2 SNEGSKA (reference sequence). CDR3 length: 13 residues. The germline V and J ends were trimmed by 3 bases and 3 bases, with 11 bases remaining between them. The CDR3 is CSASSAEDYGYTF. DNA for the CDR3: TGCAGTGCTAGTAGCGCGGAGGACTATGGCTACACCTTC.

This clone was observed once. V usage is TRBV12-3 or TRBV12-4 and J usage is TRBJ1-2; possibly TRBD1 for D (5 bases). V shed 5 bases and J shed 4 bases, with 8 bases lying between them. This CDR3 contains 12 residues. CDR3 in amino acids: CASSITGYGYTF. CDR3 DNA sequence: TGTGCCAGCAGTATAACAGGCTATGGCTACACCTTC.

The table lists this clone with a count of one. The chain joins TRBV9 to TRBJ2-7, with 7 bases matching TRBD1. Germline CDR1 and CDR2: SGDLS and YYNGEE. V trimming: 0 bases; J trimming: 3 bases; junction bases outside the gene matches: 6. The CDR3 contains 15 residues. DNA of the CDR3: TGTGCCAGCAGCGTAGGTTTGGGGGACAGCTACGAGCAGTACTTC. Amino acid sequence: CASSVGLGDSYEQYF. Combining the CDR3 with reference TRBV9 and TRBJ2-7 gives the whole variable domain DSGVTQTPKHLITATGQRVTLRCSPRSGDLSVYWYQQSLDQGLQFLIQYYNGEERAKGNILERFSAQQFPDLHSELNLSSLELGDSALYFCASSVGLGDSYEQYFGPGTRLTVT.

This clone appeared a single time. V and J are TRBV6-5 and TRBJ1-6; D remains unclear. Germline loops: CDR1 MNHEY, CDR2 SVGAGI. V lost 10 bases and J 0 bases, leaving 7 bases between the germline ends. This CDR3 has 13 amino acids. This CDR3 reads CATESSYNSPLHF. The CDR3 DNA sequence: TGTGCCACCGAGAGCTCCTATAATTCACCCCTCCACTTT.

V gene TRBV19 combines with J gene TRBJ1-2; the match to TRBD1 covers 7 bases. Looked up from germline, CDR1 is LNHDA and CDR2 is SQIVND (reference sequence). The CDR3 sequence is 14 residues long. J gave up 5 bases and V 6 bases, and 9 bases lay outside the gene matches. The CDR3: CASSQLGGEYGYTF. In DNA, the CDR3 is TGTGCCAGTAGCCAGTTAGGGGGCGAGTATGGCTACACCTTC.

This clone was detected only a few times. The DNA for the CDR3 is TGTGCCAGCAGCGTGGGGGGATGGGATGAAAAACTGTTTTTT. Amino acid sequence: CASSVGGWDEKLFF. V gene TRBV9 combines with J gene TRBJ1-4, with D possibly being TRBD1 (5 bases). The ends were cut back, 2 bases at V and 6 bases at J, with 11 bases in the middle. The CDR3 consists of 14 residues. Per germline, CDR1 SGDLS and CDR2 YYNGEE.

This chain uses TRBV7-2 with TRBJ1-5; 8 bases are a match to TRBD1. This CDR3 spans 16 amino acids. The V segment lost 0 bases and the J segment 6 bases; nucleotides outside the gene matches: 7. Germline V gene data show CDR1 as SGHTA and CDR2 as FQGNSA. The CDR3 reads CASSLAQDRVGQPQHF. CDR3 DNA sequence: TGTGCCAGCAGCTTAGCGCAGGACAGGGTGGGTCAGCCCCAGCATTTT.

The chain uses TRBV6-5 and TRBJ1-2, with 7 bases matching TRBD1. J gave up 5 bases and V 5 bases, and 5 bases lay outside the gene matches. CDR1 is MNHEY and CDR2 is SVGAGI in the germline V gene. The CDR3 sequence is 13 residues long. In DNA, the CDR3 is TGTGCCAGCAGTAGCACAGGGGTTTATGGCTACACCTTC. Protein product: CASSSTGVYGYTF.